The 8 T cell receptor beta chains below were found in one sample sequenced in a study of T-cell memory formation after mild COVID-19. TCRdb re-derived calls from the 5' RACE reads in MiXCR, one entry per CDR3 protein. Of a few hundred thousand distinct CDR3 sequences in the sample, less than 25% were seen once. The sequencing input was PBMCs or a T cell subset sorted from them (not recorded which). Receptors were obtained from an adult woman who had mild COVID-19 (a few samples of this study predate the infection). Cell type and time point are not known.

The chain recombines TRBV9 with TRBJ2-7; D unresolved. The CDR3 is 15 residues long. Trimming stripped 0 bases from V and 2 bases from J, with 12 bases between. In germline, CDR1 is SGDLS, CDR2 YYNGEE. The CDR3 loop reads CASSVATALPYEQYF. The CDR3 bases are TGTGCCAGCAGCGTAGCCACAGCCCTGCCCTACGAGCAGTACTTC.

At least ten counts were recorded for this clonotype. The V gene is TRBV6-2 or TRBV6-3, the J gene TRBJ1-1; TRBD1 agrees at 7 bases. Unmatched junction bases numbered 2, after V lost 5 bases and J lost 2 bases. The CDR3 covers 13 residues. The germline V gene has CDR1 MNHEY and CDR2 SVGEGT. CDR3: CASSGTVNTEAFF. The CDR3, as DNA: TGTGCCAGCAGTGGGACAGTCAACACTGAAGCTTTCTTT.

The chain employs TRBV12-3 or TRBV12-4 and TRBJ2-1; 15 nucleotides line up with TRBD2. The CDR3 spans 22 residues. The trim removed 6 bases at V and 4 bases at J, leaving 22 bases unmatched. CDR3 sequence: CASRRTSGRGGSSFGPYNEQFF. The CDR3, as DNA: TGTGCCAGCAGGCGGACTAGCGGGAGGGGTGGATCATCCTTTGGGCCTTACAATGAGCAGTTCTTC.

The chain carries TRBV5-6 and TRBJ2-1; TRBD2 matches 8 bases. The J segment lost 3 bases and the V segment lost 3 bases, leaving 5 bases of the junction unmatched. The germline gives CDR1 SGHDT, CDR2 YYEEEE. The length of the CDR3 is 15 residues. DNA for the CDR3: TGTGCCAGCAGCTCCATAGCGGGGCGCTACAATGAGCAGTTCTTC. It specifies CASSSIAGRYNEQFF.

This clonotype was counted a few times. The CDR3 coding sequence is TGTGCCAGCAGTCTACTAGCGGGGAACACCGGGGAGCTGTTTTTT. Translating it yields CASSLLAGNTGELFF. This chain joins TRBV27 and TRBJ2-2; 9 nucleotides align to TRBD2. CDR1 and CDR2 (germline): MNHEY, SMNVEV (reference sequence). Trimming cost V 5 bases and J 1 base; bases outside gene matches: 2. CDR3 size: 15 residues.

Only a few counts were recorded for this clonotype. The chain links TRBV5-6 to TRBJ2-3; D unresolved. V was clipped by 1 base and J by 4 bases, with 13 bases between them. The CDR3 extends over 15 amino acids. From germline, CDR1 is SGHDT and CDR2 YYEEEE. The CDR3 region has the DNA TGTGCCAGCAGCTTGAACAGCGAGTGGGCAGATACGCAGTATTTT. Its translation is CASSLNSEWADTQYF.

This chain uses TRBV29-1 with TRBJ2-5; TRBD2 matches at 9 bases. This CDR3 is built from 13 residues. After removal of 4 bases from V and 4 bases from J, the junction contained 4 bases not matched to a gene. Germline assignment: CDR1 SQVTM and CDR2 ANQGSEA. The CDR3 sequence is CSVGGLALETQYF. The CDR3 coding sequence is TGCAGCGTTGGGGGACTAGCTCTAGAGACCCAGTACTTC.

In its sample, this clonotype was seen once. The V and J genes are TRBV9 and TRBJ2-3; no definite D call. V shed 0 bases and J shed 5 bases, with 4 bases lying between them. Germline-derived CDR1 and CDR2 are SGDLS and YYNGEE. The CDR3 runs 12 residues. The CDR3 DNA follows: TGTGCCAGCAGCGTAGCTGAAGATACGCAGTATTTT. This translates into CASSVAEDTQYF.